This T cell receptor beta chain was identified during a study of blood T cells in healthy people across ages. It was with a sample-barcoded 5' primer and a J-beta primer mix that a second PCR of roughly 7 to 12 cycles was run. Unique molecular identifiers of 12 random nucleotides labeled each cDNA. No fewer than 2.5 million CDR3-containing paired-end reads came from each sample. One entry per CDR3 protein, called by TCRdb with MiXCR from the 5' RACE reads. Of around 1.5 million distinct CDR3 sequences listed, approximately 38% are singletons. CDR3 length: 14 residues. The germline CDR1 and CDR2 sequences are WSHSY and SAAADI. Trimming left V 3 bases short and J 6 bases short, with 12 bases between. Each sample used at least 7 million PBMCs. Whole-study results and caveats: The fall in TCR beta diversity per million T cells was roughly linear with age.

This clonotype was observed a few times. Antigen specificity is unknown. This clonotype was obtained from a woman aged 18-29 years in good health. J is TRBJ2-4 and V is TRBV10-2; unclear D gene. The sample comprised blood. CDR3 amino acids: CASSEIDSRNIQYF. The CDR3 DNA reads as TGCGCCAGCAGTGAAATCGACTCCAGAAACATTCAGTACTTC.